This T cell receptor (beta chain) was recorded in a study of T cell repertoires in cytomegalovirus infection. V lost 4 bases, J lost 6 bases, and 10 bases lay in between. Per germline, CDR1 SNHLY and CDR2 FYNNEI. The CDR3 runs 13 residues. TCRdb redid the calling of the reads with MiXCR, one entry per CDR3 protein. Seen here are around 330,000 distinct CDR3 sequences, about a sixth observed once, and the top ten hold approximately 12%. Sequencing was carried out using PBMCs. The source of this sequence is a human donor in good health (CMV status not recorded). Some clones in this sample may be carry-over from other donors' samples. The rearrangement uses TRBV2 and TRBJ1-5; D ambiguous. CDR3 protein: CASSVLGVQPQHF. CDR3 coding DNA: TGTGCCAGCAGTGTATTGGGAGTTCAGCCCCAGCATTTT.